The TCR beta chain described here comes from a study of PD-1 blockade in classical Hodgkin lymphoma. Study at large: Intravenous nivolumab at 3 mg/kg was given to patients every 2 weeks.

Following autologous stem cell transplantation, relapse occurred in every patient, and exposure to brentuximab vedotin varied. About this clone: Its antigen is not identified.

Study conclusions and caveats: Diversity in CD4+ TCRs, unlike that measured in CD8+ TCRs, had risen significantly by C4D1. Prior to therapy, complete responders displayed diversity much like that of newly diagnosed patients.

Here immunoSEQ multiplex PCR was the method, and the copy in TCRdb shows in-frame clones only, minus some. The data show fewer than 20,000 clones, about 80% seen once. This receptor was identified in a human donor with classical Hodgkin lymphoma. Sequenced here: peripheral blood mononuclear cells (PBMCs), sampled at baseline.

The CDR3 spells CASSQKITNTEAFF. The CDR3 DNA follows: TGTGCCAGCAGCCAAAAAATAACAAACACTGAAGCTTTCTTT. The chain uses TRBV7-9 and TRBJ1-1; no clear D. There are 14 residues in the CDR3. V was clipped by 5 bases and J by 2 bases, with 12 bases between them. Germline lookup yields CDR1 SEHNR and CDR2 FQNEAQ (reference sequence).